This T cell receptor (beta chain) emerged from a study of a mutant IDH1 vaccine in newly diagnosed glioma. Across the whole study: Following radiotherapy alone, or alongside temozolomide cycles, vaccination was started after an interval of 4-6 weeks. Treated patients comprised about 62% males and 37.5% females, mean age approximately 38 years.

Regarding the study as a whole: The vaccine induced immune responses, and these occurred in approximately 93% of patients.

This table comes from immunoSEQ multiplex PCR, and its TCRdb copy is limited to in-frame clones, with some not included. The sample has around 53,000 clones; approximately 79% are singletons. About this clone: Antigen specificity is unknown.

As for time point: week 35, safety follow-up. One vaccine dose held 300 ug of mutant IDH1 20-mer peptide and came with topical imiquimod. Across weeks 1, 3, 5, 7, 11, 15, 19 and 23, patients received a vaccination each time, eight in all. The CDR3 sequence is 16 residues long. The germline CDR1 and CDR2 sequences are MGHRA and YSYEKL. Trimming shortened V by 0 bases and J by 0 bases, and 12 bases separated the two germline ends. This rearrangement joins TRBV4-1 to TRBJ2-7; D gene uncertain. The TCR comes from a man aged 40-49 years with glioma. The specimen was PBMCs, collected from a glioma patient whose treatment included an IDH1 peptide vaccine. CDR3 in amino acids: CASSQDWVGSSYEQYF. CDR3 in DNA: TGCGCCAGCAGCCAAGATTGGGTAGGAAGCTCCTACGAGCAGTACTTC.